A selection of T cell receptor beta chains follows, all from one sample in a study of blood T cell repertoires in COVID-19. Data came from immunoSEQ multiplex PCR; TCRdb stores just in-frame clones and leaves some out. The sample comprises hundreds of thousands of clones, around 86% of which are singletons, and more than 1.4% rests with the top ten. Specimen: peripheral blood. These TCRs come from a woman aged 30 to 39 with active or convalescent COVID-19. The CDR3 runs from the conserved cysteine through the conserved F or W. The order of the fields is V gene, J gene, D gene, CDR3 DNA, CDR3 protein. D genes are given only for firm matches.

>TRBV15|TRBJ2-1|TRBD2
TGTGCCACCAGCCGTGACTCCGGGGGGGCGGTCTACAATGAGCAGTTCTTC
CATSRDSGGAVYNEQFF
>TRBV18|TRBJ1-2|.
TGTGCCAGCTCCCAAGGCCTAGAACCCAACTATGGCTACACCTTC
CASSQGLEPNYGYTF
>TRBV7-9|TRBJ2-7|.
TGTGCCAGCAGCTTAGAAGGACAATCGAGCTCCTACGAGCAGTACTTC
CASSLEGQSSSYEQYF
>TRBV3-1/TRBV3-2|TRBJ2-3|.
TGTGCCAGCAGCCAAGGGGGCAGTCGCACAGATACGCAGTATTTT
CASSQGGSRTDTQYF
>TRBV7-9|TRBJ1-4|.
TGTGCCAGCAGCCATGGGGGGGCCTCAACTAATGAAAAACTGTTTTTT
CASSHGGASTNEKLFF
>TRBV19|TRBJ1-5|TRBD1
TGTGCCAGTAGTACCCCGGACAGGGGGGGAGGCAATCAGCCCCAGCATTTT
CASSTPDRGGGNQPQHF
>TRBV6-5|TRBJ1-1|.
TGTGCCAGCAGTTATGCCGGAGCTGAAGCTTTCTTT
CASSYAGAEAFF
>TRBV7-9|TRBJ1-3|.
TGTGCCAGCAGCTCCTGGGCTGGGTCTGGAAACACCATATATTTT
CASSSWAGSGNTIYF
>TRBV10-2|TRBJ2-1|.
TGCGCCAGCAGTGAGATGTTAGCGAGCTCCTACAATGAGCAGTTCTTC
CASSEMLASSYNEQFF
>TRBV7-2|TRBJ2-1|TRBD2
TGTGCCAGCAGCAGAACTAGCGGGCTTTACAATGAGCAGTTCTTC
CASSRTSGLYNEQFF
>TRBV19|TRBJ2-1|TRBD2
TGTGCCAGTAGTTGGTCGGCGGGAGAATATGAGCAGTTCTTC
CASSWSAGEYEQFF
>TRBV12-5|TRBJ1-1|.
TGTGCTAGTGGTTTGACCCCGGGAAGTGAAGCTTTCTTT
CASGLTPGSEAFF